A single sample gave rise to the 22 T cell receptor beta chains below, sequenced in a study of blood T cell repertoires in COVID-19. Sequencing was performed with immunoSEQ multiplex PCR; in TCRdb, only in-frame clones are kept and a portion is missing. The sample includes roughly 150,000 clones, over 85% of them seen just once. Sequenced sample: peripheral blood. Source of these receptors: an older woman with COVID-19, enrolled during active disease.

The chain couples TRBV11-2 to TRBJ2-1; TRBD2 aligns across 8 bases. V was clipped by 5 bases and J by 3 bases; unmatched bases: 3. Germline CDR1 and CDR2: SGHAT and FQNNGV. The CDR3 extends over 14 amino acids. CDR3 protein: CASSILAVYNEQFF. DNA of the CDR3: TGTGCCAGCAGCATACTAGCGGTCTACAATGAGCAGTTCTTC.

CDR3 sequence reads: CASSLARRLWTGELFF. The CDR3 DNA sequence: TGTGCCAGCAGCTTAGCCCGGAGGTTGTGGACCGGGGAGCTGTTTTTT. The chain links TRBV7-8 to TRBJ2-2; maybe TRBD2 (5 bases). This CDR3 has 16 amino acids. With 0 bases removed from V and 5 bases from J, the gap between germline ends came to 13 bases. The germline V gene encodes CDR1 SGHVS and CDR2 FQNEAQ.

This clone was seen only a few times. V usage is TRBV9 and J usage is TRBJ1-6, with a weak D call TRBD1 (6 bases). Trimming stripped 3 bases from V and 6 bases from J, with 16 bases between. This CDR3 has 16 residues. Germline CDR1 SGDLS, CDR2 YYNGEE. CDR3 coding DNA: TGTGCCAGCAGCGGTCTGGAAGGGGGAACTAATTCACCCCTCCACTTT. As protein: CASSGLEGGTNSPLHF.

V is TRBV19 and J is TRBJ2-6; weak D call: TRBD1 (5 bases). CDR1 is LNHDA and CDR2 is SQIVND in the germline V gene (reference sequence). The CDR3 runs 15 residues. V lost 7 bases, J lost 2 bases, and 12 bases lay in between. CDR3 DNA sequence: TGTGCCAGTACCATACAAGGGGCTGGGGCCAACGTCCTGACTTTC. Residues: CASTIQGAGANVLTF.

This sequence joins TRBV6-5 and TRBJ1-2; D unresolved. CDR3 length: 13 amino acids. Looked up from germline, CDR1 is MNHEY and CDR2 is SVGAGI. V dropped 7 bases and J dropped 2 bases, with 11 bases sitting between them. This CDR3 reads CASTREPNYGYTF. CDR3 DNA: TGTGCCAGCACGAGAGAGCCGAACTATGGCTACACCTTC.

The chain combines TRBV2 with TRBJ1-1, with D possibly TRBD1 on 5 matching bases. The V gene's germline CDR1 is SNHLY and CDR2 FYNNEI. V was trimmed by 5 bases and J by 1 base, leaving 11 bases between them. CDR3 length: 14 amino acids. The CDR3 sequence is CASSIIRGNTEAFF. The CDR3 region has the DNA TGTGCCAGCAGTATAATAAGGGGGAACACTGAAGCTTTCTTT.

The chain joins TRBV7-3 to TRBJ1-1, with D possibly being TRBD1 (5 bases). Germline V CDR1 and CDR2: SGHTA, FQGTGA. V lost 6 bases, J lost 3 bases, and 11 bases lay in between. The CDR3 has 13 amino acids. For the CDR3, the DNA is TGTGCCAGCAGTGCGCGGGGGGACACTGAAGCTTTCTTT. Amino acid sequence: CASSARGDTEAFF.

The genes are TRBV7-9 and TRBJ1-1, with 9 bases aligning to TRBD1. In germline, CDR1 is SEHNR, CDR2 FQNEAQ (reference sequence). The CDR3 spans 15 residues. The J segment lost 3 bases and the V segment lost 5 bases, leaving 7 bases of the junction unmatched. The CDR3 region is CASSGHRGPHTEAFF. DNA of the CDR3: TGTGCCAGCAGCGGCCACAGGGGGCCCCACACTGAAGCTTTCTTT.

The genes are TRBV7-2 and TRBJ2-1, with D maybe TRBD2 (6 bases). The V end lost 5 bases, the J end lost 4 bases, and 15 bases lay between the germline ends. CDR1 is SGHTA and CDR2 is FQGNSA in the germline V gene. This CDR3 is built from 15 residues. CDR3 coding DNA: TGTGCCAGCAGCATCCGGGACTCCCCGTACAATGAGCAGTTCTTC. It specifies CASSIRDSPYNEQFF.

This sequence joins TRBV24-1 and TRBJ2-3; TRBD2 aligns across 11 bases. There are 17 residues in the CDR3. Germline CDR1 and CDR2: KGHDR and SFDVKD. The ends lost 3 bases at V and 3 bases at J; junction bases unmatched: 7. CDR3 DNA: TGTGCCACCAGTGATGGGGGCGGGACTAGCGGTACAGATACGCAGTATTTT. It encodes CATSDGGGTSGTDTQYF.

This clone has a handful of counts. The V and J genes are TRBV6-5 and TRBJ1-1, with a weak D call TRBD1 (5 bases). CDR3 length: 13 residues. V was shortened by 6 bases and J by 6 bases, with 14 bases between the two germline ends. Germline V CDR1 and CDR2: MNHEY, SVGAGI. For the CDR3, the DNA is TGTGCCAGCAGCTCATCAGGGATCCCTGAAGCTTTCTTT. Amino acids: CASSSSGIPEAFF.

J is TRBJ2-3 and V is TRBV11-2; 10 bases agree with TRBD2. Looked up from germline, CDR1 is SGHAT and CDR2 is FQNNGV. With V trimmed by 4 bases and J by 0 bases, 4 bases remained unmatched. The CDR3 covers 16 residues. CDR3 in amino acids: CASSSLAGASTDTQYF. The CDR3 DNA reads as TGTGCCAGCAGCTCCCTAGCGGGGGCTAGCACAGATACGCAGTATTTT.

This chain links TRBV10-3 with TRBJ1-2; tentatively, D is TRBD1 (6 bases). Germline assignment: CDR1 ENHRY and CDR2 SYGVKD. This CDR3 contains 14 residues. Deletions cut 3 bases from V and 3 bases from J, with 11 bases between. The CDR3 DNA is TGTGCCATCAGTGACACCGGACAGTACTATGGCTACACCTTC. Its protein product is CAISDTGQYYGYTF.

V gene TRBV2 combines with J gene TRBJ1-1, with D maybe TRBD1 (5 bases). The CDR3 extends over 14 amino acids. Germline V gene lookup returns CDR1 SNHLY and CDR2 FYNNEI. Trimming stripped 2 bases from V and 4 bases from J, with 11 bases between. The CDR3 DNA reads TGTGCCAGCAGTGAATCAGGCGGGGGCACTGAAGCTTTCTTT. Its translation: CASSESGGGTEAFF.

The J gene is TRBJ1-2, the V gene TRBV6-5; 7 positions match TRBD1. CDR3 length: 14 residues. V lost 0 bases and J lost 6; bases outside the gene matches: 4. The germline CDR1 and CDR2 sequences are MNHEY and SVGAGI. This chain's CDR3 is CASSYSEGADGYTF. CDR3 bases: TGTGCCAGCAGTTACTCCGAGGGGGCGGATGGCTACACCTTC.

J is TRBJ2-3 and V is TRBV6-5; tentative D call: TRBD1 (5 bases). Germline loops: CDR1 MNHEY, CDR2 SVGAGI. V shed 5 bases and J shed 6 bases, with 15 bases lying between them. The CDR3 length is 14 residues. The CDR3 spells CASSTSRVGDTQYF. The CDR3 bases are TGTGCCAGCAGTACCAGCAGGGTGGGCGATACGCAGTATTTT.

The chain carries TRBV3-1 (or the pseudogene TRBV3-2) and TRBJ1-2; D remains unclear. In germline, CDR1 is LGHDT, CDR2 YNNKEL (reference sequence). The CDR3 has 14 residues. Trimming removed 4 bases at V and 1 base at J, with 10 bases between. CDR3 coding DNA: TGTGCCAGCAGCCCCCAGCGAGATAACTATGGCTACACCTTC. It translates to CASSPQRDNYGYTF.

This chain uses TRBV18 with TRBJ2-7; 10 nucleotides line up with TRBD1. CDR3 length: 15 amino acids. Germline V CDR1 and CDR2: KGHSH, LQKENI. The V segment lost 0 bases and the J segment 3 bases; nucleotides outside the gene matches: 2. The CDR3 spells CASSPPGQGIYEQYF. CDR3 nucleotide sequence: TGTGCCAGCTCACCACCGGGACAGGGGATCTACGAGCAGTACTTC.

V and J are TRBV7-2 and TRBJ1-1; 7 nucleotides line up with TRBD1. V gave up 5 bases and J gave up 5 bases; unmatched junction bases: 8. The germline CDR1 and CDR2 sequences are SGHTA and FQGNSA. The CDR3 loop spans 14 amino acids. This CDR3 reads CASSPDRVRTEAFF. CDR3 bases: TGTGCCAGCAGCCCAGACAGGGTTCGGACTGAAGCTTTCTTT.

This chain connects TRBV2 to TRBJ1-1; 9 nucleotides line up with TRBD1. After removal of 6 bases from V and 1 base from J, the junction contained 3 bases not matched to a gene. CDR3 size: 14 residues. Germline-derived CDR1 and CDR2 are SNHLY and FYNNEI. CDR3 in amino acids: CASRETGGNTEAFF. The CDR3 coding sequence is TGTGCCAGCAGAGAGACAGGGGGGAACACTGAAGCTTTCTTT.

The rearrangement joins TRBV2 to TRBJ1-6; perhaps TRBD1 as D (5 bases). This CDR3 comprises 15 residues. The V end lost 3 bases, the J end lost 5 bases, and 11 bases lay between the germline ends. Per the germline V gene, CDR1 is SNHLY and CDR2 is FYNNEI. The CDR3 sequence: CASSDFTGDNSPLHF. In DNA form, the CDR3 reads TGTGCCAGCAGTGATTTCACGGGGGATAATTCACCCCTCCACTTT.

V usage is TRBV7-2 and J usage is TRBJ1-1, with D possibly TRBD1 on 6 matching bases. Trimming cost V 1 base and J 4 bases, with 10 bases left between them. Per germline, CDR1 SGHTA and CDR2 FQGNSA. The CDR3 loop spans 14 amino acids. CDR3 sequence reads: CASSLDRAGTEAFF. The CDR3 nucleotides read TGTGCCAGCAGCTTAGACAGGGCGGGCACTGAAGCTTTCTTT.